Following are 10 T cell receptor beta chains from one sample sequenced in a study of shared clonotypes between healthy human individuals. The table came from immunoSEQ multiplex PCR; TCRdb's copy has only in-frame clones and leaves some out. The sample records over 1.5 million clones, 98% being singletons. Sequencing was carried out using naive CD4+ T cells sorted from blood. The subset denotes: CD45RA+ positively selected. The receptors stem from a man aged 30-40 years in good health.

The rearrangement links TRBV27 to TRBJ2-3; D unclear. CDR3 length: 16 residues. Germline CDR1 MNHEY, CDR2 SMNVEV (reference sequence). Deletions cut 0 bases from V and 6 bases from J, with 16 bases between. In DNA form, the CDR3 reads TGTGCCAGCAGTTTATCCCGAACAGAGGATGACGATACGCAGTATTTT. Translation: CASSLSRTEDDDTQYF.

V gene TRBV9 combines with J gene TRBJ2-2; possibly TRBD2 for D (5 bases). Germline V gene sequence: CDR1 SGDLS, CDR2 YYNGEE. Trimming took off 0 bases at V and 10 bases at J, with 19 bases between the two ends. The CDR3 is 16 amino acids. This CDR3 reads CASSVADPRGGAELFF. In DNA form, the CDR3 reads TGTGCCAGCAGCGTAGCTGACCCTAGAGGAGGCGCGGAGCTGTTTTTT.

This chain uses TRBV4-1 with TRBJ1-2; a possible D gene is TRBD1 (5 bases). CDR3 length: 17 amino acids. V was clipped by 4 bases and J by 2 bases, with 20 bases between them. Germline assignment: CDR1 MGHRA and CDR2 YSYEKL. In nucleotides, the CDR3 is TGCGCCAGCAGCCGAATCGTAGGGGACTCCCTGAACTATGGCTACACCTTC. Its protein is CASSRIVGDSLNYGYTF.

This rearrangement joins TRBV7-6 to TRBJ2-7; 12 positions agree with TRBD1. This CDR3 spans 15 amino acids. The V gene's germline CDR1 is SGHVS and CDR2 FNYEAQ. V was clipped by 5 bases and J by 4 bases; unmatched bases: 6. The CDR3 DNA reads as TGTGCCAGCAGCGGGCCGGGACAGGGGGCTTACGAGCAGTACTTC. This encodes CASSGPGQGAYEQYF.

In regard to this clone: Other DNA sequences in the same sample also yield this CDR3. This rearrangement joins TRBV5-1 to TRBJ2-3; possibly TRBD1 for D (6 bases). V lost 4 bases, J lost 3 bases, and 9 bases lay in between. Germline CDR1 and CDR2: SGHRS and YFSETQ. The CDR3 length is 13 residues. The CDR3 DNA follows: TGCGCCAGCAGCCTACAGGGAACAGATACGCAGTATTTT. Residues: CASSLQGTDTQYF.

The gene calls are TRBV5-1 and TRBJ2-7; weak D call: TRBD1 (6 bases). The CDR3 loop spans 15 amino acids. Germline CDR1 reads SGHRS; CDR2 reads YFSETQ. Between the trimmed V and J ends, which lost 3 bases and 3 bases, there was a span of 16 bases. The CDR3 reads CASSSTPGTNYEQYF. The DNA of the CDR3 is TGCGCCAGCAGCTCCACCCCCGGGACAAACTACGAGCAGTACTTC.

V gene TRBV27 combines with J gene TRBJ2-7; 9 bases align to TRBD2. There are 16 residues in the CDR3. Germline V lookup: CDR1 MNHEY, CDR2 SMNVEV (reference sequence). Trimming at V came to 7 bases and at J to 4 bases, leaving 14 bases not matched to a gene. The CDR3 reads CASTPKRGASRYEQYF. The DNA of the CDR3 is TGTGCCAGCACTCCCAAGCGGGGGGCGAGTAGGTACGAGCAGTACTTC.

The chain carries TRBV28 and TRBJ2-1; 8 bases agree with TRBD2. V lost 5 bases to trimming and J lost 9 bases; unmatched junction nucleotides: 6. This CDR3 comprises 13 residues. From germline, CDR1 is MDHEN and CDR2 SYDVKM. The CDR3 sequence is CASSPGTRIEQFF. The CDR3 region has the DNA TGTGCCAGCAGTCCCGGGACTAGAATTGAGCAGTTCTTC.

The chain has TRBV18 and TRBJ2-3; D unclear. Trimming shortened V by 2 bases and J by 0 bases, and 12 bases separated the two germline ends. The length of the CDR3 is 16 residues. Germline V gene sequence: CDR1 KGHSH, CDR2 LQKENI. The CDR3: CASSPIFKASTDTQYF. The CDR3 nucleotides are TGTGCCAGCTCACCAATCTTCAAGGCTAGCACAGATACGCAGTATTTT.

The V gene is TRBV9, the J gene TRBJ2-7; unclear D gene. This CDR3 is 14 amino acids long. CDR1 and CDR2 from the germline V gene are SGDLS and YYNGEE. V lost 2 bases, J lost 3 bases, and 12 bases lay in between. The CDR3 DNA sequence: TGTGCCAGCAGCGTTAGTCAGGAGTTCTACGAGCAGTACTTC. This translates into CASSVSQEFYEQYF.